A selection of T cell receptor beta chains follows, all from one sample in a study of OX40 agonist ivuxolimab in advanced cancers. Method: immunoSEQ multiplex PCR; TCRdb's copy keeps in-frame clones and lacks some. Found here are roughly 63,000 clones, roughly 87% of them singletons; the top ten hold 12%. The sequencing used CD4+ or CD8+ T cells sorted from blood, collected in a trial of the OX40 agonist ivuxolimab. Receptor source: an adult with an advanced solid tumor such as melanoma, head and neck, liver or kidney cancer. Each CDR3 is given with its conserved first and last residue. The D gene is left open where the match is weak. Not every row has a clone size; where given, it reads once, few, many or a size class.

clone_size d_call j_call v_call cdr3_nt cdr3_aa
- TRBD2 TRBJ2-1 TRBV11-2 TGTGCCAGCAGCGCGGTTCTAGCGGGAGGGGGTCCATTTTACAATGAGCAGTTCTTC CASSAVLAGGGPFYNEQFF
once - TRBJ2-7 TRBV5-5 TGTGCCAGCAGCCCGGACGGACCCTACGAGCAGTACTTC CASSPDGPYEQYF
- - TRBJ1-2 TRBV10-2 TGCGCCAGCAGTGTTCCAGGGTACTATGGCTACACCTTC CASSVPGYYGYTF
- - TRBJ2-7 TRBV9 TGTGCCAGCAGCTCCCCTGGTGGGACAACGGACGAGCAGTACTTC CASSSPGGTTDEQYF
- - TRBJ1-6 TRBV2 TGTGCCAGCAGTGGGACATCAATATCGGGGTCACCCCTCCACTTT CASSGTSISGSPLHF
- - TRBJ2-7 TRBV7-8 TGTGCCAGCAGCGTACCCGGGACTTTCTACGAGCAGTACTTC CASSVPGTFYEQYF
- TRBD1 TRBJ2-7 TRBV27 TGTGCCAGCAGTTTATCGACAGGGTCCCACGAGCAGTACTTC CASSLSTGSHEQYF
- - TRBJ2-6 TRBV23-1 TGCGCCAGCAGTCATGATAGGCAGGCCGCCGGCGGGGCCAACGTCCTGACTTTC CASSHDRQAAGGANVLTF
once - TRBJ1-5 TRBV5-8 TGTGCCAGCACACCCGAGAATCAGCCCCAGCATTTT CASTPENQPQHF
- - TRBJ2-3 TRBV29-1 TGCAGCGTTGAAGATTCGGTCGGGGCTATCACAGATACGCAGTATTTT CSVEDSVGAITDTQYF
- TRBD1 TRBJ2-5 TRBV20-1 TGCAGTGCGGACAGGGAGGAGACCCAGTACTTC CSADREETQYF
- TRBD1 TRBJ1-2 TRBV27 TGTGCCAGCAGTTTATCCGCGGACAGGGCCTATGGCTACACCTTC CASSLSADRAYGYTF
- TRBD2 TRBJ2-3 TRBV5-6 TGTGCCAGCAGCACAGGGACTAGCGGGCATAGCACAGATACGCAGTATTTT CASSTGTSGHSTDTQYF
- TRBD2 TRBJ2-1 TRBV5-1 TGCGCCAGCAGCTTGGGCGGGAGTAGCTCCTACAATGAGCAGTTCTTC CASSLGGSSSYNEQFF
- TRBD1 TRBJ1-2 TRBV6-5 TGTGCCAGCAGTTACTGGGACAGGGGACCCTACACCTTC CASSYWDRGPYTF
- - TRBJ2-7 TRBV4-1 TGCGCCAGCAGCTCTCGGCGGGACTCCTACGAGCAGTACTTC CASSSRRDSYEQYF
- - TRBJ1-5 TRBV19 TGTGCCAGTAGTACCCGAGACAGAAGCAATCAGCCCCAGCATTTT CASSTRDRSNQPQHF
- TRBD1 TRBJ1-1 TRBV7-9 TGTGCCAGCAGCGCAAGGGACAGCGAGAACACTGAAGCTTTCTTT CASSARDSENTEAFF
few TRBD1 TRBJ1-5 TRBV28 TGTGCCAGCCTCATGGACAGGGGAGGACAGCCCCAGCATTTT CASLMDRGGQPQHF
- TRBD2 TRBJ2-7 TRBV5-1 TGCGCCAGCAGCTTTGGTAGCGGGGGTTACGAGCAGTACTTC CASSFGSGGYEQYF
- TRBD1 TRBJ2-7 TRBV19 TGTGCCAGTAGGGTTACAGGGGTAGACTACGAGCAGTACTTC CASRVTGVDYEQYF
- - TRBJ1-1 TRBV6-9 TGTGCCGCACGGACAGTGTCCCAAAACACTGAAGCTTTCTTT CAARTVSQNTEAFF
- - TRBJ1-1 TRBV11-2 TGTGCCAGCAGCTTAGGTAGGGTTGAAGCTTTCTTT CASSLGRVEAFF
- - TRBJ1-4 TRBV4-1 TGCGCCAGCAGCCAACTTTTTGGGGTGGATGAAAAACTGTTTTTT CASSQLFGVDEKLFF
- - TRBJ1-1 TRBV29-1 TGCAGCGGGATCAAGAACACTGAAGCTTTCTTT CSGIKNTEAFF
- TRBD2 TRBJ2-1 TRBV9 TGTGCCAGCAGCGTAAGCTTAGCGGGAGGGCCGCGGGATGAGCAGTTCTTC CASSVSLAGGPRDEQFF
- - TRBJ2-7 TRBV9 TGCGCCAGCAGCGTTGCAGCCTCCTACGAGCAGTACTTC CASSVAASYEQYF
once TRBD2 TRBJ2-1 TRBV19 TGTGCCAGTAGATCCGGGACTAACTCCTACAATGAGCAGTTCTTC CASRSGTNSYNEQFF
- - TRBJ2-7 TRBV7-9 TGTGCCAGCAGCTTATTCGGCGGACCCTCCTACGAGCAGTACTTC CASSLFGGPSYEQYF
- - TRBJ1-5 TRBV6-4 TGTGCCAGCAAGTATCCGCCGGGAGGGGACGATCAGCCCCAGCATTTT CASKYPPGGDDQPQHF
- - TRBJ1-5 TRBV7-2 TGTGCCAGCAGCTTAGGACCATACAATCAGCCCCAGCATTTT CASSLGPYNQPQHF
- - TRBJ2-7 TRBV30 TGTGCCTGGAGTGTACTGGCGACCTCCTACGAGCAGTACTTC CAWSVLATSYEQYF
- TRBD1 TRBJ2-7 TRBV5-4 TGTGCCAGCAGCTTGGGGACAGGGACCTACGAGCAGTACTTC CASSLGTGTYEQYF
- - TRBJ2-7 TRBV27 TGTGCCACCGTTCCTCAGTCATCTCCCTACGAGCAGTACTTC CATVPQSSPYEQYF
once TRBD1 TRBJ2-7 TRBV6-1 TGTGCCAGCAGACCCCTCCGGACAGGATCCTACGAGCAGTACTTC CASRPLRTGSYEQYF
- TRBD1 TRBJ2-3 TRBV27 TGTGCCAGCAGTTCGACAGGGGGCGCACGCACAGATACGCAGTATTTT CASSSTGGARTDTQYF
few - TRBJ2-7 TRBV7-9 TGTGCCAGCAGCACGGACAGCCTCTCCTACGAGCAGTACTTC CASSTDSLSYEQYF
- TRBD2 TRBJ2-5 TRBV7-9 TGTGCCAGCAGCCGAGGGACTAGCGGGAGTAACCGAGAGACCCAGTACTTC CASSRGTSGSNRETQYF
- - TRBJ1-2 TRBV25-1 TGTGCCAGCAGTGGAGTTGACAGGCTCATTTATGGCTACACCTTC CASSGVDRLIYGYTF
- TRBD1 TRBJ2-2 TRBV4-1 TGCGCCAGCAGCCAACAGGGACAGGGGTACACCGGGGAGCTGTTTTTT CASSQQGQGYTGELFF
once - TRBJ2-3 TRBV27 TGTGCCAGCAGTTTACGTGCCCCCACAGATACGCAGTATTTT CASSLRAPTDTQYF
- TRBD1 TRBJ2-7 TRBV5-4 TGTGCCAGCAGCTCACCGGGACAGGTCCCCTACGAGCAGTACTTC CASSSPGQVPYEQYF
- - TRBJ2-7 TRBV29-1 TGCAGCGCCCTAGGGCAATACGAGCAGTACTTC CSALGQYEQYF
- TRBD1 TRBJ2-2 TRBV28 TGTGCCAGCAGTCTCCGGGACAGGGTCAACGGGGAGCTGTTTTTT CASSLRDRVNGELFF
- TRBD1 TRBJ1-6 TRBV7-6 TGTGCCAGCAGCTTAGTAGAGACAGGGGAGGGTTCACCCCTCCACTTT CASSLVETGEGSPLHF
- - TRBJ2-5 TRBV4-1 TGCGCCAGCAGCCAAGATCCAGGACAAGAGACCCAGTACTTC CASSQDPGQETQYF
- TRBD1 TRBJ2-1 TRBV29-1 TGCAGCGTTGGCCTGGGACAGGGGGTGTTCCTGAGCTCCTACAATGAGCAGTTCTTC CSVGLGQGVFLSSYNEQFF
- - TRBJ1-1 TRBV30 TGTGCCACGGACCAAAACACTGAAGCTTTCTTT CATDQNTEAFF
few TRBD2 TRBJ2-7 TRBV9 TGTGCCAGCAGCGTAGGTCCAGCGGGGGCCTACGAGCAGTACTTC CASSVGPAGAYEQYF